In its sample, the clone carrying this T cell receptor (beta chain) was seen a few times. The antigen is unknown. TCRdb reprocessed the 5' RACE reads via MiXCR and lists one record per CDR3 protein. The sample carries 200,000 to 300,000 distinct CDR3 sequences, 16% recorded once. The entry originates in a study of T-cell memory formation after mild COVID-19. This CDR3 comprises 12 residues. Germline V gene data show CDR1 as MGHRA and CDR2 as YSYEKL. V lost 3 bases to trimming and J lost 7 bases, with 9 bases between them. The study's findings and limits: Proof of SARS-CoV-2 specificity was absent for the second-wave clones that crested on day 37. Of the contracting clones, CD4+ ones lay mainly in CM and EM, and CD8+ ones in EMRA. Later expanders leaned CD4+, whereas clones that contracted between day 15 and 85 were balanced CD4/CD8. That cross-reactive memory joined was suggested by some responding clones appearing in pre-infection memory.

The sequencing sample was made of PBMCs or a T cell subset sorted from them (not recorded which). The sequence was collected from a young man who had mild COVID-19 (a few samples of this study predate the infection). Cell type and time point are not known. V usage is TRBV4-1 and J usage is TRBJ1-1; D not resolved. The CDR3 loop reads CASSHYSGEAFF. CDR3 coding DNA: TGCGCCAGCAGCCACTATTCGGGTGAAGCTTTCTTT.